A selection of T cell receptor beta chains follows, all from one sample in a study of PD-1 blockade in classical Hodgkin lymphoma. Some clones are missing from TCRdb's copy, which holds only in-frame ones; the method was immunoSEQ multiplex PCR. The sample gives 8,500 to 13,000 clones, around four fifths of which show up once; about 3.5% is in the top ten. Sequences were derived from CD4+ T cells from blood, sampled before the fourth cycle of nivolumab. These receptors originate from a human donor with classical Hodgkin lymphoma. CDR3s include the opening cysteine and the closing phenylalanine or tryptophan. Each record gives: V gene, J gene, D gene, CDR3 length, clone size, CDR3 DNA, CDR3 protein. The D gene is left open where the match is weak. Clone sizes are given selectively: once, few, many, or a class where the clone is expanded.

>TRBV14|TRBJ1-5|NA|13|NA
TGTGCCAGCAGCCAAGATCGGGGGACTCCCCAGCATTTT
CASSQDRGTPQHF
>TRBV15|TRBJ2-7|TRBD1|14|NA
TGTGCCACCAGCAGAGGGGGGACAGCCTACGAGCAGTACTTC
CATSRGGTAYEQYF
>TRBV6-5|TRBJ1-2|NA|15|medium-sized
TGTGCCAGCAGTTACTCGGGAGGCTCCCGATATGGCTACACCTTC
CASSYSGGSRYGYTF
>TRBV7-9|TRBJ2-7|TRBD2|16|NA
TGTGCCAGCAGCCCCAACCACCCTAGCGGGATTGACGAGCAGTACTTC
CASSPNHPSGIDEQYF
>TRBV6-1|TRBJ2-5|TRBD2|16|NA
TGTGCCAGCAGTGCAACTCCGGGACTAGTGTGGGAGACCCAGTACTTC
CASSATPGLVWETQYF
>TRBV5-4|TRBJ1-1|NA|14|NA
TGTGCCAGCAGCTTGCAACGGCTCGAAACTGAAGCTTTCTTT
CASSLQRLETEAFF
>TRBV6-5|TRBJ1-1|NA|15|NA
TGTGCCAGCAGTTCCACGGACAGAATGAACACTGAAGCTTTCTTT
CASSSTDRMNTEAFF
>TRBV4-2|TRBJ2-3|NA|14|NA
TGTGCCAGCAGCCCAGAGGGGACGGGAGATACGCAGTATTTT
CASSPEGTGDTQYF
>TRBV7-9|TRBJ1-2|NA|16|few
TGTGCCAGCAGCTTATTTCGGGACCCACCCAACTATGGCTACACCTTC
CASSLFRDPPNYGYTF
>TRBV4-2|TRBJ2-1|TRBD2|16|few
TGTGCCAGCAGCCTAAGAGAAACTAGCGGGGCGAATGAGCAGTTCTTC
CASSLRETSGANEQFF
>TRBV5-5|TRBJ1-1|TRBD1|13|NA
TGTGCCAGCAGCTTGGGTCCGGGACAGTTTGCTTTCTTT
CASSLGPGQFAFF
>TRBV29-1|TRBJ1-4|TRBD1|14|medium-sized
TGCAGCGTAGCAGACAGGGCAACTAATGAAAAACTGTTTTTT
CSVADRATNEKLFF
>TRBV28|TRBJ1-2|TRBD1|13|once
TGTGCCAGCAGCCTGGGACAGAACTATGGCTACACCTTC
CASSLGQNYGYTF
>TRBV5-1|TRBJ2-7|TRBD2|15|few
TGCGCCAGCAGCTTGGTCCTAGCGGGAGTCCACGAGCAGTACTTC
CASSLVLAGVHEQYF
>TRBV11-2|TRBJ2-1|NA|13|NA
TGTGCCAGCAGCGAGCCTTACTACAATGAGCAGTTCTTC
CASSEPYYNEQFF
>TRBV20-1|TRBJ2-7|NA|11|once
TGCAGTGGGGCAGAAACCTACGAGCAGTACTTC
CSGAETYEQYF